Listed below are T cell receptor beta chains from one sample, sequenced in a study of cytomegalovirus exposure and HLA in healthy donors. Using immunoSEQ multiplex PCR, the repertoire was profiled, and TCRdb retains in-frame clones only, with some absent. The sample carries more than 100,000 clones, over 60% recorded once. The sample comprised PBMCs. Every receptor here comes from a middle-aged woman in good health and CMV-seropositive. CDR3s include the opening cysteine and the closing phenylalanine or tryptophan. A D gene is named only where the DNA matches it firmly. A row's size may be missing; if present it is once, few, many or a size class.

abundance	d_gene	v_gene	j_gene	CDR3aa	CDR3nt
-	-	TRBV14	TRBJ1-2	CASSQDVPYGYTF	TGTGCCAGCAGCCAAGACGTCCCCTATGGCTACACCTTC
-	TRBD1	TRBV7-9	TRBJ1-4	CASSLAIQGAEKLFF	TGTGCCAGCAGCTTAGCGATACAGGGGGCTGAAAAACTGTTTTTT
-	TRBD1	TRBV6-1	TRBJ2-5	CASSEGGDREETQYF	TGTGCCAGCAGTGAAGGAGGGGACAGGGAAGAGACCCAGTACTTC
few	-	TRBV6-5	TRBJ2-7	CATGRDTYEQYF	TGTGCCACAGGACGGGATACCTACGAGCAGTACTTC
few	-	TRBV5-1	TRBJ2-6	CASSPDTLSGANVLTF	TGCGCCAGCAGCCCGGACACCCTCTCTGGGGCCAACGTCCTGACTTTC
-	TRBD1	TRBV6-5	TRBJ1-2	CASSPGGSNYGYTF	TGTGCCAGCAGTCCAGGGGGCTCTAACTATGGCTACACCTTC
-	TRBD2	TRBV6-7	TRBJ2-1	CASSDFRTSGGCTYNEQFF	TGTGCCAGCAGTGACTTCAGGACTAGCGGGGGGTGTACCTACAATGAGCAGTTCTTC
-	-	TRBV5-4	TRBJ1-2	CASSSSRSGDYGYTF	TGTGCCAGCAGCAGCAGTCGGTCAGGCGACTATGGCTACACCTTC
-	TRBD2	TRBV4-1	TRBJ2-7	CASSQRTSGSSYEQYF	TGCGCCAGCAGCCAACGGACTAGCGGGAGCTCCTACGAGCAGTACTTC
-	TRBD2	TRBV4-2	TRBJ2-1	CASSQGSGAYNEQFF	TGTGCCAGCAGCCAAGGCAGCGGGGCCTACAATGAGCAGTTCTTC
-	TRBD2	TRBV4-3	TRBJ2-1	CASSQEDGGVYNEQFF	TGCGCCAGCAGCCAAGAGGACGGGGGGGTGTACAATGAGCAGTTCTTC
-	TRBD2	TRBV9	TRBJ2-2	CASRPGLLRGELFF	TGTGCCAGTAGACCGGGACTACTGCGCGGGGAGCTGTTTTTT
-	-	TRBV27	TRBJ2-5	CASSLSAEGTQYF	TGTGCCAGCAGTTTATCGGCTGAGGGGACCCAGTACTTC
-	-	TRBV18	TRBJ2-5	CASSPRRTVETQYF	TGTGCCAGCTCACCAAGGCGGACAGTAGAGACCCAGTACTTC
-	TRBD1	TRBV7-2	TRBJ1-6	CASSLGTGNSPLHF	TGTGCCAGCAGCTTAGGGACAGGGAATTCACCCCTCCACTTT
few	TRBD1	TRBV19	TRBJ1-2	CASRPPGQGYGYTF	TGTGCCAGTAGACCTCCGGGACAGGGCTATGGCTACACCTTC
-	-	TRBV15	TRBJ2-4	CATSRGQGSKNIQYF	TGTGCCACCAGCAGAGGGCAGGGATCCAAAAACATTCAGTACTTC